Given below is one T cell receptor beta chain in context. The antigen is unknown. This specimen belongs to a study of T cell responses to AZD1222 COVID-19 vaccine. The study's findings and limits: Researchers took repertoire samples only after the peak T cell response had come.

J gave up 4 bases and V 6 bases, and 6 bases lay outside the gene matches. This CDR3 region has 15 residues. The germline CDR1 and CDR2 sequences are SGHTA and FQGNSA. Generated by immunoSEQ multiplex PCR, the TCRdb table keeps only in-frame clones and is missing some. There are 93,000 or so clones in the sample; around 90% occur only once, and 20% to 25% lies in the top ten. This receptor was obtained from an adult in good health. The chain couples TRBV7-2 to TRBJ2-2, with 9 nucleotides matching TRBD1. The sequenced sample was peripheral blood, obtained on day 0 of AZD1222 vaccination. DNA for the CDR3: TGTGCCAGCAGAGAACAGGGGGCGGGCACCGGGGAGCTGTTTTTT. Translating it yields CASREQGAGTGELFF.